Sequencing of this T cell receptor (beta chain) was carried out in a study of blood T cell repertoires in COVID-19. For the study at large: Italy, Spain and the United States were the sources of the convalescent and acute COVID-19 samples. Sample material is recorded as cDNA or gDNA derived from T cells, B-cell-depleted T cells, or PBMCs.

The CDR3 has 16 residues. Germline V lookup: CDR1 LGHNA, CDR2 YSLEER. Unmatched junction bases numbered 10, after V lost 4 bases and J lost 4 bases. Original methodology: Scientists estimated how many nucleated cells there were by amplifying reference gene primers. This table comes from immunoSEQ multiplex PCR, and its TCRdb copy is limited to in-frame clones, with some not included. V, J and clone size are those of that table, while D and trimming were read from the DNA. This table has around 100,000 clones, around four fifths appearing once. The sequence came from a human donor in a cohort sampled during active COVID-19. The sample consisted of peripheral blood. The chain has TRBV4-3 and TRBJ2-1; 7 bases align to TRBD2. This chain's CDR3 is CASSPYTSAVYNEQFF. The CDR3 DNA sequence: TGCGCCAGCAGCCCCTACACTAGCGCCGTTTACAATGAGCAGTTCTTC.